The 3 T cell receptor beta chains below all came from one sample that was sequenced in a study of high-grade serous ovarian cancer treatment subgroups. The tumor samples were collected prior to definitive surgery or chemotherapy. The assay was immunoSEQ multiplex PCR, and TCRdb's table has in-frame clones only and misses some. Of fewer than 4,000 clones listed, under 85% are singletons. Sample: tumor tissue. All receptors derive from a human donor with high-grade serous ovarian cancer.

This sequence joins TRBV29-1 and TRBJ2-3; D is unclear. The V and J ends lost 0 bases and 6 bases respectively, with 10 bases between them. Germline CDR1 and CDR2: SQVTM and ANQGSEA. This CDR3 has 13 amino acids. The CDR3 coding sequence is TGCAGCGTTGAAGATACTACCCAGGATACGCAGTATTTT. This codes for CSVEDTTQDTQYF.

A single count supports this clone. The CDR3 DNA is TGTGCCAGTAGTCCCCCCGGGGAGGTTCGCCAGCCCCAGCATTTT. Translating gives CASSPPGEVRQPQHF. The V gene is TRBV19, the J gene TRBJ1-5; D unresolved. The V gene lost 5 bases and the J gene lost 7 bases, with 18 bases spanning the gap. This CDR3 spans 15 amino acids. Per germline, CDR1 LNHDA and CDR2 SQIVND (reference sequence).

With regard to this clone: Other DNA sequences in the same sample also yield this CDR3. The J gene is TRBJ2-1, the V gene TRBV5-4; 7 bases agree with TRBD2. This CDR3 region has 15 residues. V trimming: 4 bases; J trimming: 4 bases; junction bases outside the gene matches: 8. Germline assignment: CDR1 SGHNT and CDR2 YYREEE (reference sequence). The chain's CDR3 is CASSGGLGTYNEQFF. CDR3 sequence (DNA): TGTGCCAGCAGCGGAGGACTAGGGACTTACAATGAGCAGTTCTTC.